This entry lists 4 T cell receptor beta chains sequenced from one sample in a study of shared clonotypes between healthy human individuals. Terminally differentiated effector memory CD45RA+ cells were excluded from the naive CD8 cells, which were CD45RO-negative and positively selected for CCR7. Method: immunoSEQ multiplex PCR; TCRdb's copy keeps in-frame clones and lacks some. The data hold roughly 810,000 clones, with around 96% observed a single time. Sequencing was performed on naive CD8+ T cells sorted from blood. Every receptor here comes from a man younger than 40 in good health.

The rearrangement joins TRBV27 to TRBJ2-7, with D tentatively TRBD2 (6 bases). The CDR3 extends over 15 amino acids. Trimming shortened V by 0 bases and J by 3 bases, and 12 bases separated the two germline ends. Germline V lookup: CDR1 MNHEY, CDR2 SMNVEV (reference sequence). The CDR3 sequence is CASSLSSGGDYEQYF. In DNA form, the CDR3 reads TGTGCCAGCAGTTTATCTTCCGGGGGAGACTACGAGCAGTACTTC.

This clone was counted once. This chain uses TRBV11-2 with TRBJ2-3; 11 positions match TRBD2. The J segment lost 3 bases and the V segment lost 2 bases, leaving 13 bases of the junction unmatched. CDR1 and CDR2 (germline): SGHAT, FQNNGV. CDR3 length equals 19 residues. Here the CDR3 reads CASSLRFSGRAGVTDTQYF. The CDR3 DNA reads as TGTGCCAGCAGCTTACGTTTTAGCGGGAGGGCCGGAGTAACAGATACGCAGTATTTT.

Concerning this clone: Other DNA sequences in this specimen translate into the identical CDR3. In DNA form, the CDR3 reads TGTGCCAGCAGCGAGATCGACGGCTACGAGCAGTACTTC. Amino acids: CASSEIDGYEQYF. The chain is built from TRBV2 and TRBJ2-7, with D uncertain. This CDR3 has 13 amino acids. V was clipped by 6 bases and J by 3 bases, with 12 bases between them. Germline loops: CDR1 SNHLY, CDR2 FYNNEI.

A word on this clone: This sample includes further DNA sequences coding for the same CDR3. V is TRBV7-9 and J is TRBJ2-7, with D possibly TRBD2 on 5 matching bases. The V end was cut by 5 bases, the J end by 0 bases, with 11 bases between. This CDR3 comprises 14 residues. Looked up from germline, CDR1 is SEHNR and CDR2 is FQNEAQ (reference sequence). CDR3 in DNA: TGTGCCAGCAGCCCAGGACTGAGCTCCTACGAGCAGTACTTC. It translates to CASSPGLSSYEQYF. The whole variable domain, remainder taken from reference TRBV7-9 and TRBJ2-7, is DTGVSQNPRHKITKRGQNVTFRCDPISEHNRLYWYRQTLGQGPEFLTYFQNEAQLEKSRLLSDRFSAERPKGSFSTLEIQRTEQGDSAMYLCASSPGLSSYEQYFGPGTRLTVT.